This TCR beta chain was documented in a study of vaccination and CD4 T cells after COVID-19. Overall study: SARS-CoV-2 was confirmed by nasal swab PCR; disease was mild in several, severe in one.

Study-wide findings and caveats: There were relatively few convalescent patients studied, and there were no early post-infection timepoints.

Trimming cost V 0 bases and J 0 bases, with 12 bases left between them. CDR1 DFQATT and CDR2 SNEGSKA come from the germline V gene (reference sequence). The CDR3 is 16 amino acids. Researchers used the Oncomine TCR Beta short-read assay to sequence DNA from cultured CD4+ T cells. Using its own MiXCR run on the PCR reads, TCRdb lists one record per CDR3 protein. The table lists about 20,000 distinct CDR3 sequences, about 60% of them singletons. This clonotype was counted a few times. Its specificity is not known. Specified treatment: roughly 10-day PBMC culture with coronavirus spike peptide pools or control peptides (ViraFEST assay).

The genes are TRBV20-1 and TRBJ2-4, with D perhaps matching TRBD1 (5 bases). The TCR sequence derives from a human donor who had recovered from COVID-19. The source material was CD4+ T cells from blood, cultured in vitro. DNA of the CDR3: TGCAGTGCTAGAGATTTTGGGGCACGAGCCAAAAACATTCAGTACTTC. Its protein product is CSARDFGARAKNIQYF.